The T cell receptor (beta chain) described here comes from a study of Ad26.COV2.S vaccination and SARS-CoV-2 variants. TCRdb keeps only in-frame clones here, not all; method: immunoSEQ multiplex PCR. In the table there are approximately 410,000 clones, roughly 88% of which are singletons. Treatment reported: some 20 received Ad26.COV2.S at low or high dose, single or two shots; a few received placebo; per-sample allocation not given. Sampling occurred on day 63 after the first vaccine or placebo injection. Study-level findings and limits: Possible underestimation of total T cell responses by the TCR breadth and depth analyses was noted. Spike-specific TCR breadth was greater in vaccine than placebo recipients.

As to this clone: Its antigen is not identified.

The germline V gene has CDR1 WNHNN and CDR2 SYGVQD (reference sequence). Trimming cost V 8 bases and J 1 base, with 18 bases left between them. The CDR3 has 15 amino acids. The rearrangement joins TRBV10-1 to TRBJ2-7, with D possibly being TRBD1 (5 bases). The material was peripheral blood, obtained in a trial of Ad26.COV2.S vaccine versus placebo. This TCR derives from a person between 18 and 59 years old who received the Ad26.COV2.S COVID-19 vaccine or a placebo. CDR3 DNA: TGCGCCAGCCTAAGGGGTGGTAGAAGATCCTACGAGCAGTACTTC. Encoded protein: CASLRGGRRSYEQYF.